Listed here are 29 T cell receptor beta chains from one sample, sequenced in a study of OX40 agonist ivuxolimab in advanced cancers. Libraries came from the immunoSEQ multiplex PCR assay. TCRdb mirrors the immuneACCESS table, restricted to in-frame sequences. Some clones are absent from its copies; in checked studies, under half trace to an unresolved V gene, and the reason for the others is unknown. This sample gives 20,000 or so clones in total; about 70% of them show up just once. The ten largest clones take up roughly a third of the sample. The source material was CD4+ or CD8+ T cells sorted from blood, sampled in a trial of the OX40 agonist ivuxolimab. Receptor source: an adult with an advanced solid tumor such as melanoma, head and neck, liver or kidney cancer.

The chain uses TRBV4-1 and TRBJ2-1; D is unresolved. Trimming pared 6 bases from V and 5 bases from J, leaving 11 bases between. The CDR3 loop spans 13 amino acids. The germline CDR1 and CDR2 sequences are MGHRA and YSYEKL. The CDR3 coding sequence is TGCGCCAGCAGGGATGGCGTACACAATGAGCAGTTCTTC. This codes for CASRDGVHNEQFF.

The chain uses TRBV5-1 and TRBJ1-1; D gene unclear. Germline V CDR1 and CDR2: SGHRS, YFSETQ. CDR3 length equals 16 residues. The V gene lost 0 bases and the J gene lost 4 bases, with 16 bases spanning the gap. CDR3 nucleotides: TGCGCCAGCAGCTTGGACGGGCTGGGGTCGGGCACTGAAGCTTTCTTT. As protein: CASSLDGLGSGTEAFF. Supplemented by reference TRBV5-1 and TRBJ1-1, the full variable domain reads KAGVTQTPRYLIKTRGQQVTLSCSPISGHRSVSWYQQTPGQGLQFLFEYFSETQRNKGNFPGRFSGRQFSNSRSEMNVSTLELGDSALYLCASSLDGLGSGTEAFFGQGTRLTVV.

V usage is TRBV9 and J usage is TRBJ1-1; D gene uncertain. V dropped 2 bases and J dropped 1 base, with 6 bases sitting between them. Germline CDR1 and CDR2: SGDLS and YYNGEE. CDR3 length: 13 residues. The CDR3: CASSVWGNTEAFF. The DNA of the CDR3 is TGTGCCAGCAGCGTTTGGGGGAACACTGAAGCTTTCTTT.

This rearrangement joins TRBV19 to TRBJ2-2, with D hard to call. CDR3 length: 16 amino acids. V lost 1 base and J lost 0, with 9 bases in between. Germline V gene lookup returns CDR1 LNHDA and CDR2 SQIVND (reference sequence). This CDR3 reads CASSIVGRPNTGELFF. In nucleotides, the CDR3 is TGTGCCAGTAGTATAGTAGGCAGGCCGAACACCGGGGAGCTGTTTTTT.

The chain joins TRBV6-5 to TRBJ2-7, with TRBD2 matching over 13 bases. This CDR3 region has 15 residues. J lost 6 bases, V lost 5 bases, and 7 bases had no gene match. CDR1 is MNHEY, CDR2 SVGAGI, per germline. CDR3 in DNA: TGTGCCAGCAGTCCAACTAGCGGGAGGGCACCCGAGCAGTACTTC. Translation gives CASSPTSGRAPEQYF.

This sequence joins TRBV10-3 and TRBJ1-2; 8 bases agree with TRBD1. V shed 0 bases and J 1 base; nucleotides not matched to a gene: 4. This CDR3 contains 16 residues. CDR1 is ENHRY and CDR2 is SYGVKD in the germline V gene. The DNA of the CDR3 is TGTGCCATCAGTGAGTCATTACAGGGGGTTAACTATGGCTACACCTTC. This sequence encodes CAISESLQGVNYGYTF.

In its sample, this clone ranks as medium-sized. The V and J genes are TRBV28 and TRBJ2-7; D may be TRBD2 (5 bases). The CDR3 consists of 14 residues. CDR1 MDHEN and CDR2 SYDVKM come from the germline V gene. Trimming left V 3 bases short and J 3 bases short, with 12 bases between. This CDR3 is CASSFGEPGYEQYF. CDR3 coding DNA: TGTGCCAGCAGTTTCGGGGAACCGGGCTACGAGCAGTACTTC.

The chain is built from TRBV27 and TRBJ2-7, with a possible D match to TRBD2 (6 bases). Trimming removed 6 bases from V and 4 bases from J, with 10 bases in between. The CDR3 runs to 12 residues. Germline CDR1 and CDR2: MNHEY and SMNVEV (reference sequence). CDR3 loop: CASRGGTYEQYF. The CDR3 DNA follows: TGTGCCAGCAGGGGCGGGACTTACGAGCAGTACTTC.

This clone has only a few counts. The rearrangement uses TRBV19 and TRBJ1-2; 9 bases align to TRBD1. J gave up 8 bases and V 5 bases, and 6 bases lay outside the gene matches. Germline V gives CDR1 LNHDA, CDR2 SQIVND (reference sequence). This CDR3 is built from 13 residues. CDR3: CASSPGTGTGYTF. In nucleotides, the CDR3 is TGTGCCAGTAGTCCCGGGACAGGGACCGGCTACACCTTC.

The genes are TRBV28 and TRBJ1-5; D is possibly TRBD1 (5 bases). CDR3 length equals 18 residues. Trimming removed 4 bases at V and 5 bases at J, with 24 bases between. Per germline, CDR1 MDHEN and CDR2 SYDVKM. In DNA, the CDR3 is TGTGCCAGCAGTTCCCCATACCCACCGGACGGAGGGGATCAGCCCCAGCATTTT. This sequence encodes CASSSPYPPDGGDQPQHF.

This chain connects TRBV7-2 to TRBJ2-7; D unclear. The length of the CDR3 is 13 residues. The V and J ends lost 5 bases and 6 bases respectively, with 14 bases between them. Germline-derived CDR1 and CDR2 are SGHTA and FQGNSA. The DNA of the CDR3 is TGTGCCAGCAGCCCAACCTCCAAGTCCGAGCAGTACTTC. Translated, it gives CASSPTSKSEQYF.

This clone was seen a few times. The J gene is TRBJ1-2, the V gene TRBV27; no clear D. Germline CDR1 reads MNHEY; CDR2 reads SMNVEV (reference sequence). The CDR3 contains 13 residues. V was pared by 3 bases and J by 6 bases, with 11 bases between. DNA of the CDR3: TGTGCCAGCAGTTTGACCGGGGTAAATGGCTACACCTTC. It encodes CASSLTGVNGYTF.

The CDR3 bases are TGTGCCAGCAGCTTAGATGGACAAGAAAACATTCAGTACTTC. As protein: CASSLDGQENIQYF. The V and J genes are TRBV7-8 and TRBJ2-4; a possible D gene is TRBD1 (5 bases). The CDR3 is 14 amino acids. Trimming took off 1 base at V and 5 bases at J, with 9 bases between the two ends. The germline CDR1 and CDR2 sequences are SGHVS and FQNEAQ.

This clone came up a few times. The chain joins TRBV15 to TRBJ2-1, with 9 bases that match TRBD1. The CDR3 has 13 amino acids. J was trimmed by 6 bases and V by 5 bases; bases with no gene match: 2. The germline gives CDR1 LNHNV, CDR2 YYDKDF (reference sequence). DNA for the CDR3: TGTGCCACCAGCCTACAGGGGGCCAATGAGCAGTTCTTC. Translating gives CATSLQGANEQFF.

This clone appeared once. CDR3 nucleotides: TGTGCCAGCAGCCCAGAACTATATTACGTGGCGGGGGGACCCGTCCCGAACACAGATACGCAGTATTTT. Its translation is CASSPELYYVAGGPVPNTDTQYF. The rearrangement links TRBV4-2 to TRBJ2-3, with 8 bases identical to TRBD2. Trimming cost V 4 bases and J 2 bases; bases outside gene matches: 29. This CDR3 has 23 amino acids. Germline V gives CDR1 LGHNA, CDR2 YNFKEQ.

The gene calls are TRBV13 and TRBJ2-1, with 11 positions matching TRBD2. The V and J ends lost 4 bases and 0 bases, in that order; junction bases with no gene match: 5. Germline-derived CDR1 and CDR2 are PRHDT and FYEKMQ (reference sequence). The CDR3 contains 17 residues. Here the CDR3 reads CASSSGLAGYSYNEQFF. The CDR3 region has the DNA TGTGCCAGCAGCTCAGGACTAGCGGGTTACTCCTACAATGAGCAGTTCTTC.

This clone was seen only a few times. The CDR3 nucleotides are TGTGCCAGCAGTTTACATCGGACAGACTACGAGCAGTACTTC. This codes for CASSLHRTDYEQYF. The chain uses TRBV27 and TRBJ2-7; a possible D gene is TRBD1 (6 bases). Germline-derived CDR1 and CDR2 are MNHEY and SMNVEV (reference sequence). The V end was cut by 2 bases, the J end by 3 bases, with 11 bases between. The CDR3 is 14 amino acids.

This clone was seen more than once but under ten times. The chain combines TRBV10-1 with TRBJ1-1; D is undetermined. The V and J ends lost 3 bases and 10 bases respectively, with 18 bases between them. CDR1 WNHNN and CDR2 SYGVQD come from the germline V gene (reference sequence). The CDR3 totals 14 residues. CDR3 sequence: CASSEDLTGERAFF. The CDR3 DNA follows: TGCGCCAGCAGTGAAGATTTGACCGGGGAAAGAGCTTTCTTT.

The J gene is TRBJ1-2, the V gene TRBV5-8; D remains unclear. Germline CDR1 and CDR2: SGHTS and YDEGEE. The CDR3 has 12 amino acids. Trimming took 2 bases from V and 12 from J, leaving 14 bases between them. This chain's CDR3 is CASSLGSLRDTF. The CDR3 coding sequence is TGTGCCAGCAGCTTAGGGAGCCTTAGGGACACCTTC.

The chain has TRBV2 and TRBJ2-3, with TRBD2 matching over 9 bases. Germline loops: CDR1 SNHLY, CDR2 FYNNEI. The length of the CDR3 is 16 residues. The ends lost 7 bases at V and 0 bases at J; junction bases unmatched: 8. The CDR3 nucleotides are TGTGCCAGCATCCTACCGACTAGCGGTAGCACAGATACGCAGTATTTT. Translating gives CASILPTSGSTDTQYF.

V and J are TRBV6-5 and TRBJ1-6; 7 bases are shared with TRBD1. Germline lookup yields CDR1 MNHEY and CDR2 SVGAGI. CDR3 size: 14 residues. J gave up 10 bases and V 6 bases, and 9 bases lay outside the gene matches. The CDR3 protein is CASRPPGQKSPLHF. CDR3 sequence (DNA): TGTGCCAGCAGACCACCGGGACAGAAGTCACCCCTCCACTTT.

The chain combines TRBV5-4 with TRBJ2-7; no definite D call. This CDR3 contains 14 residues. In germline, CDR1 is SGHNT, CDR2 YYREEE (reference sequence). The ends were cut back, 0 bases at V and 2 bases at J, with 9 bases in the middle. The CDR3 sequence is CASSLGSPPYEQYF. The CDR3 DNA reads as TGTGCCAGCAGCTTGGGATCCCCGCCCTACGAGCAGTACTTC. Together with reference TRBV5-4 and TRBJ2-7, the CDR3 gives the full variable domain: ETGVTQSPTHLIKTRGQQVTLRCSSQSGHNTVSWYQQALGQGPQFIFQYYREEENGRGNFPPRFSGLQFPNYSSELNVNALELDDSALYLCASSLGSPPYEQYFGPGTRLTVT.

The chain employs TRBV7-9 and TRBJ1-1, with 7 positions matching TRBD1. The CDR3 is 16 residues long. The V segment lost 4 bases and the J segment 4 bases; nucleotides outside the gene matches: 12. CDR1 and CDR2 from the germline V gene are SEHNR and FQNEAQ (reference sequence). In nucleotides, the CDR3 is TGTGCCAGCAGCTCGGACAGGACGGATTTGAGCACTGAAGCTTTCTTT. Protein sequence: CASSSDRTDLSTEAFF.

This sequence joins TRBV5-6 and TRBJ2-7; the D call may be TRBD1 or TRBD2 (5 bases each). V dropped 5 bases and J dropped 6 bases, with 15 bases sitting between them. Germline V CDR1 and CDR2: SGHDT, YYEEEE. The CDR3 contains 13 residues. In nucleotides, the CDR3 is TGTGCCAGCAGTGCAGGGACCCTTTTCGAGCAGTACTTC. The encoded protein is CASSAGTLFEQYF.

The chain carries TRBV28 and TRBJ1-1, with TRBD1 as a possible D gene (5 bases). Germline CDR1 MDHEN, CDR2 SYDVKM. The V gene lost 6 bases and the J gene lost 8 bases, with 10 bases spanning the gap. The CDR3 totals 11 residues. The CDR3 spells CASRLGLEAFF. The CDR3 nucleotides are TGTGCCAGCAGACTGGGACTCGAAGCTTTCTTT.

This chain joins TRBV19 and TRBJ1-1, with a weak D call TRBD1 (5 bases). This CDR3 is 12 amino acids long. The germline V gene encodes CDR1 LNHDA and CDR2 SQIVND (reference sequence). V gave up 3 bases and J gave up 8 bases, with 10 bases separating them. As DNA, the CDR3 is TGTGCCAGTAGTATCGGGACGGTAGAAGCTTTCTTT. It encodes CASSIGTVEAFF.

The chain recombines TRBV5-6 with TRBJ1-2, with D uncertain. Germline-derived CDR1 and CDR2 are SGHDT and YYEEEE. The CDR3 spans 13 residues. Trimming removed 2 bases from V and 3 bases from J, with 8 bases in between. CDR3 DNA: TGTGCCAGCAGCTTCTCGGCGGACTATGGCTACACCTTC. Translating it yields CASSFSADYGYTF.

V usage is TRBV4-1 and J usage is TRBJ2-7, with a tentative D call TRBD1 (6 bases). V was trimmed by 1 base and J by 2 bases, leaving 15 bases between them. From germline, CDR1 is MGHRA and CDR2 YSYEKL. The CDR3 sequence is 16 residues long. The CDR3 sequence: CASSQAGTSGTYEQYF. DNA for the CDR3: TGCGCCAGCAGCCAAGCCGGGACATCGGGAACCTACGAGCAGTACTTC.

This clone was picked up many times. The chain combines TRBV4-3 with TRBJ2-2; D perhaps matches TRBD1 (6 bases). The CDR3 runs 16 residues. Germline CDR1 LGHNA, CDR2 YSLEER. V shed 4 bases and J shed 3 bases, with 15 bases lying between them. CDR3 nucleotide sequence: TGCGCCAGCAGCCCTCTGGACAGTAGAGACACCGGGGAGCTGTTTTTT. Protein sequence: CASSPLDSRDTGELFF.